The TCR beta chain under discussion was sequenced for a study of blood T cells in healthy people across ages. Study as a whole: Capture via template switching afforded approximately one barcoded beta molecule per two T cells.

A remark on this clonotype: Its antigen is still unknown.

V lost 6 bases to trimming and J lost 4 bases, with 14 bases between them. Germline V lookup: CDR1 DFQATT, CDR2 SNEGSKA (reference sequence). This CDR3 region has 13 residues. A sample-barcoded 5' primer and a J-beta primer mix were used in a second PCR of about 7 to 12 cycles. TCRdb independently ran MiXCR on the 5' RACE reads; one entry per CDR3 protein. The repertoire holds fewer than 1.5 million distinct CDR3 sequences, with approximately 38% as singletons. Samples had at least 6 million PBMCs isolated from them. Study outcomes and limitations: Estimates drawn from one million T cells were deemed to understate diversity. A strong correlation was seen between TCR beta diversity and naive T cell percentage.

V usage is TRBV20-1 and J usage is TRBJ2-3; TRBD1 might be the D (5 bases). The sample taken for sequencing was blood. The TCR was taken from a young woman in good health. CDR3 protein: CSAPADSSDTQYF. The CDR3 DNA reads TGCAGTGCCCCAGCCGACAGTTCAGATACGCAGTATTTT.